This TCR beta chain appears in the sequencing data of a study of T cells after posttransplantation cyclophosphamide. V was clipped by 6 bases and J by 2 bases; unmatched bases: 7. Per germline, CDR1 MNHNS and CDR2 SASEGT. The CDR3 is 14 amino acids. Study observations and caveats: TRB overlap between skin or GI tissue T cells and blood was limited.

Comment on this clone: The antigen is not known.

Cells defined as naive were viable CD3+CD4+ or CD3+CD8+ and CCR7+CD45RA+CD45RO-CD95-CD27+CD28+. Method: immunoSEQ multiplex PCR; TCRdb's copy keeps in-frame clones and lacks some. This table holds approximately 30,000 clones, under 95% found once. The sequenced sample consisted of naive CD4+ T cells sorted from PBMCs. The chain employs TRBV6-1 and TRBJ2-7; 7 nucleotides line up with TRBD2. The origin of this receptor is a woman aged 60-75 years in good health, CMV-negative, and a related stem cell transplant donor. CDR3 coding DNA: TGTGCCAGCAGGACTAGCTTCGGGGCCTACGAGCAGTACTTC. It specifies CASRTSFGAYEQYF.